These 5 T cell receptor beta chains share one sample of origin, sequenced in a study of blood T cell repertoires in COVID-19. Profiling relied on immunoSEQ multiplex PCR, and the TCRdb table lists in-frame clones only, not all of them. The sample consists of over 250,000 clones, approximately 89% of them appearing once. The sample taken for sequencing was PBMCs or T cells enriched from blood (not recorded which). The receptor set was obtained from a woman aged 55-69 years who had recovered from COVID-19.

The J gene is TRBJ1-6, the V gene TRBV5-1; TRBD1 aligns across 9 bases. V was clipped by 0 bases and J by 0 bases; unmatched bases: 4. Germline CDR1 is SGHRS and CDR2 is YFSETQ. The CDR3 spans 18 residues. CDR3 sequence: CASSLAEGQGSYNSPLHF. The CDR3 DNA is TGCGCCAGCAGCTTGGCCGAGGGACAGGGCTCCTATAATTCACCCCTCCACTTT.

V and J are TRBV5-6 and TRBJ1-2; 8 bases align to TRBD1. The CDR3 is made up of 14 amino acids. Germline V gives CDR1 SGHDT, CDR2 YYEEEE. With 4 bases clipped from V and 4 bases from J, the junction kept 6 bases outside the gene matches. CDR3 region: CASSPRTGFYGYTF. CDR3 bases: TGTGCCAGCAGCCCGCGGACAGGGTTCTATGGCTACACCTTC.

The chain employs TRBV11-2 and TRBJ2-2, with a possible D match to TRBD2 (5 bases). Trimming took off 3 bases at V and 3 bases at J, with 14 bases between the two ends. The germline V gene has CDR1 SGHAT and CDR2 FQNNGV. The CDR3 loop spans 16 amino acids. The CDR3 sequence: CASSFTSEDYTGELFF. Here the CDR3 DNA reads TGTGCCAGCAGCTTCACTAGTGAGGACTACACCGGGGAGCTGTTTTTT. The variable domain in full, completed from reference TRBV11-2 and TRBJ2-2, reads EAGVAQSPRYKIIEKRQSVAFWCNPISGHATLYWYQQILGQGPKLLIQFQNNGVVDDSQLPKDRFSAERLKGVDSTLKIQPAKLEDSAVYLCASSFTSEDYTGELFFGEGSRLTVL.

The V gene is TRBV12-3 or TRBV12-4, the J gene TRBJ1-6; TRBD1 agrees at 8 bases. The trim removed 6 bases at V and 8 bases at J, leaving 3 bases unmatched. CDR3 size: 13 residues. The CDR3 protein is CASSNRGDSPLHF. The CDR3, as DNA: TGTGCCAGCAGCAACAGGGGGGATTCACCCCTCCACTTT.

This clone is a singleton in its sample. The rearrangement links TRBV5-1 to TRBJ2-1; no reliable D call. Trimming left V 0 bases short and J 0 bases short, with 10 bases between. CDR1 is SGHRS and CDR2 is YFSETQ in the germline V gene. This CDR3 has 16 residues. CDR3 sequence reads: CASSLESLPSYNEQFF. CDR3 DNA sequence: TGCGCCAGCAGCTTGGAAAGCCTCCCCTCCTACAATGAGCAGTTCTTC.